The 29 T cell receptor beta chains listed next were all sequenced from one sample in a study of regulatory T cells in long-lasting Graves disease. Libraries of TCR beta came from iRepertoire HTBI primers plus Arm-PCR of CDR3 regions. Each CDR3 protein is one row after TCRdb ran MiXCR on the multiplex PCR reads. The data show under 500,000 distinct CDR3 sequences, roughly 20% seen once. Time point described: persistent/refractory GD, antithyroid drugs over 5 years with positive TRAb. From RNA extracted from PBMCs, the TCR library was made. Source: peripheral blood mononuclear cells (PBMCs), taken when the disease was refractory, from a patient treated with antithyroid drugs. The receptors here all came from a female donor with Graves disease.

This clonotype occurred a few times. The J gene is TRBJ1-1, the V gene TRBV25-1; D call uncertain. The CDR3 spans 14 residues. Between the trimmed V and J ends, which lost 4 bases and 4 bases, there was a span of 13 bases. Germline V gene lookup returns CDR1 MGHDK and CDR2 SYGVNS. This chain's CDR3 is CASSGIQEGTEAFF. The CDR3 coding sequence is TGTGCCAGCAGTGGGATCCAGGAGGGCACTGAAGCTTTCTTT.

In this sample, this clonotype turned up a few times. The V gene is TRBV30, the J gene TRBJ1-5; 7 bases are a match to TRBD1. The germline V gene has CDR1 GTSNPN and CDR2 SVGIG (reference sequence). The CDR3 totals 15 residues. The V and J ends lost 0 bases and 3 bases, in that order; junction bases with no gene match: 5. CDR3 amino acids: CAWSVFGTANQPQHF. In DNA, the CDR3 is TGTGCCTGGAGTGTATTCGGGACAGCCAATCAGCCCCAGCATTTT.

The chain recombines TRBV28 with TRBJ1-5, with TRBD1 matching 8 bases. Trimming removed 4 bases from V and 0 bases from J; junction bases left unmatched: 5. From germline, CDR1 is MDHEN and CDR2 SYDVKM. The CDR3 consists of 16 residues. Here the CDR3 reads CASSSLTGGSNQPQHF. CDR3 nucleotide sequence: TGTGCCAGCAGTTCATTAACAGGGGGTAGCAATCAGCCCCAGCATTTT.

This clonotype was seen only a few times. This chain joins TRBV18 and TRBJ1-2, with 10 bases identical to TRBD1. The CDR3 totals 17 residues. In germline, CDR1 is KGHSH, CDR2 LQKENI. Trimming took 3 bases from V and 7 from J; bases not matched to a gene: 14. CDR3 in DNA: TGTGCCAGCTCACCTTCCTCGGCGGGACAGGGGTTCGCTGGCTACACCTTC. It specifies CASSPSSAGQGFAGYTF.

This clonotype was seen more than once but under ten times. This chain uses TRBV29-1 with TRBJ2-7, with D hard to call. This CDR3 has 11 amino acids. The germline CDR1 and CDR2 sequences are SQVTM and ANQGSEA. V was pared by 3 bases and J by 4 bases, with 7 bases between. The CDR3 sequence is CSVDHGYEQYF. CDR3 nucleotides: TGCAGCGTTGATCACGGGTACGAGCAGTACTTC.

There are a few counts of this clonotype. CDR3 DNA sequence: TGCGCCAGCACCAATTCCAGGGACAGGAACACCGGGGAGCTGTTTTTT. Its translation is CASTNSRDRNTGELFF. The J gene is TRBJ2-2, the V gene TRBV5-1; 7 bases are shared with TRBD1. The V segment lost 6 bases and the J segment 1 base; nucleotides outside the gene matches: 9. The CDR3 runs 16 residues. Germline loops: CDR1 SGHRS, CDR2 YFSETQ.

This clonotype appeared many times. The chain employs TRBV28 and TRBJ1-2; D is ambiguous. The CDR3 length is 11 residues. V lost 6 bases and J lost 8, with 10 bases in between. CDR1 is MDHEN, CDR2 SYDVKM, per germline. CDR3 residues: CASSSTRGYTF. As DNA, the CDR3 is TGTGCCAGCAGCTCTACTAGGGGCTACACCTTC.

The chain joins TRBV6-1 to TRBJ2-7; no clear D gene. The V gene lost 2 bases and the J gene lost 0 bases, with 5 bases spanning the gap. The germline V gene encodes CDR1 MNHNS and CDR2 SASEGT. This CDR3 is 13 amino acids long. DNA for the CDR3: TGTGCCAGCAGTGAACTGGACTCCTACGAGCAGTACTTC. As protein: CASSELDSYEQYF.

This clonotype came up a few times. The rearrangement uses TRBV7-8 and TRBJ2-6, with 7 bases that match TRBD2. The CDR3 spans 17 residues. CDR1 is SGHVS, CDR2 FQNEAQ, per germline. V lost 5 bases to trimming and J lost 1 base; unmatched junction nucleotides: 8. The CDR3, as DNA: TGTGCCAGCAGCCCCGGACTAGTTTTGTCTGGGGCCAACGTCCTGACTTTC. Translation: CASSPGLVLSGANVLTF.

This clonotype was seen many times. The gene calls are TRBV13 and TRBJ2-2, with D possibly TRBD1 on 5 matching bases. CDR3 length equals 16 residues. Per the germline V gene, CDR1 is PRHDT and CDR2 is FYEKMQ (reference sequence). The V and J ends lost 4 bases and 0 bases respectively, with 12 bases between them. In DNA form, the CDR3 reads TGTGCCAGCAGCTACAGGACGGACGCGAACACCGGGGAGCTGTTTTTT. It is translated as CASSYRTDANTGELFF. Looking up the rest from reference TRBV13 and TRBJ2-2 gives the full variable domain: AAGVIQSPRHLIKEKRETATLKCYPIPRHDTVYWYQQGPGQDPQFLISFYEKMQSDKGSIPDRFSAQQFSDYHSELNMSSLELGDSALYFCASSYRTDANTGELFFGEGSRLTVL.

This clonotype has more than one count but fewer than ten. V gene TRBV7-2 combines with J gene TRBJ2-2; D gene unclear. The CDR3 length is 13 residues. CDR1 and CDR2 (germline): SGHTA, FQGNSA. Deletions cut 2 bases from V and 5 bases from J, with 6 bases between. CDR3 protein: CASSLSRTGELFF. The DNA of the CDR3 is TGTGCCAGCAGCTTAAGTAGAACCGGGGAGCTGTTTTTT.

The chain employs TRBV6-2 or TRBV6-3 and TRBJ1-1; weak D call: TRBD1 (6 bases). V was trimmed by 0 bases and J by 4 bases, leaving 18 bases between them. The V gene's germline CDR1 is MNHEY and CDR2 SVGEGT. This CDR3 spans 17 amino acids. DNA of the CDR3: TGTGCCAGCAGTTACTCCCTGTCCCGGGGGCAACGCACTGAAGCTTTCTTT. Amino acids: CASSYSLSRGQRTEAFF.

This clonotype was observed at least ten times. The chain employs TRBV12-3 or TRBV12-4 and TRBJ1-2; the match to TRBD1 covers 7 bases. This CDR3 has 13 residues. Trimming cost V 4 bases and J 5 bases; bases outside gene matches: 4. CDR3 sequence: CASSSDRIYGYTF. The CDR3 region has the DNA TGTGCCAGCAGTTCGGACAGGATTTATGGCTACACCTTC.

In this sample, this clonotype turned up many times. This chain uses TRBV20-1 with TRBJ1-1; 8 nucleotides align to TRBD1. V trimming: 4 bases; J trimming: 4 bases; junction bases outside the gene matches: 8. Looked up from germline, CDR1 is DFQATT and CDR2 is SNEGSKA (reference sequence). The CDR3 totals 14 residues. The CDR3, as DNA: TGCAGTGCTACCAGACAGGGGTGGGGCACTGAAGCTTTCTTT. As protein: CSATRQGWGTEAFF.

The table lists this clonotype with a count of one. This sequence may be a read error, since a much larger clone differs from it by one base. The chain employs TRBV6-1 and TRBJ1-1; 7 nucleotides align to TRBD1. Per the germline V gene, CDR1 is MNHNS and CDR2 is SASEGT. The CDR3 covers 14 residues. CDR3 sequence reads: CAGSELRGVTEAFF. CDR3 DNA: TGTGCCGGCAGTGAACTCAGGGGGGTCACTGAAGCTTTCTTT.

This clonotype has at least ten counts. V gene TRBV12-3 or TRBV12-4 combines with J gene TRBJ2-7, with D perhaps matching TRBD2 (5 bases). This CDR3 is 13 amino acids long. Trimming took off 0 bases at V and 7 bases at J, with 10 bases between the two ends. As DNA, the CDR3 is TGTGCCAGCAGTTTAGCGGACCCGGGGGAGCAGTACTTC. It encodes CASSLADPGEQYF.

This sequence joins TRBV20-1 and TRBJ1-1, with 7 bases lining up with TRBD1. Losses at the gene ends were 6 bases for V and 3 bases for J; bases not matched to a gene: 13. CDR3 length: 15 residues. CDR1 is DFQATT and CDR2 is SNEGSKA in the germline V gene (reference sequence). The CDR3 DNA reads TGCAGTGCCTTCGTAAGGGGGCGGGTGGACACTGAAGCTTTCTTT. It translates to CSAFVRGRVDTEAFF.

This clonotype appeared many times. The chain uses TRBV19 and TRBJ1-1; possibly TRBD1 for D (5 bases). The germline V gene encodes CDR1 LNHDA and CDR2 SQIVND (reference sequence). The CDR3 consists of 15 residues. V was trimmed by 1 base and J by 1 base, leaving 10 bases between them. The CDR3 protein is CASSIGGTRNTEAFF. CDR3 coding DNA: TGTGCCAGTAGTATAGGAGGGACGAGGAACACTGAAGCTTTCTTT.

This clonotype was detected ten times or more. This chain uses TRBV2 with TRBJ1-2, with TRBD1 matching 8 bases. The V gene's germline CDR1 is SNHLY and CDR2 FYNNEI. The CDR3 is made up of 14 amino acids. V lost 6 bases to trimming and J lost 1 base; unmatched junction nucleotides: 4. In nucleotides, the CDR3 is TGTGCCAGCAGCGGACAGGGACTTAACTATGGCTACACCTTC. Its protein is CASSGQGLNYGYTF.

This clonotype was counted between two and nine times. Sequence at one end of the junction differs from germline and may be a read error. J is TRBJ1-4 and V is TRBV5-1; D might be TRBD1 (6 bases). Germline lookup yields CDR1 SGHRS and CDR2 YFSETQ. This CDR3 is 17 amino acids long. The CDR3 loop is CASSLGTSFATNEKLFF. DNA of the CDR3: TGTGCCAGCAGCTTAGGGACATCTTTTGCAACTAATGAAAAACTGTTTTTT.

The rearrangement uses TRBV19 and TRBJ2-6; D perhaps matches TRBD1 (5 bases). The ends were cut back, 0 bases at V and 0 bases at J, with 9 bases in the middle. Germline V lookup: CDR1 LNHDA, CDR2 SQIVND (reference sequence). CDR3 length: 17 residues. In DNA, the CDR3 is TGTGCCAGTAGTATAGATCAGGGCCTCTCTGGGGCCAACGTCCTGACTTTC. As protein: CASSIDQGLSGANVLTF. Looking up the rest from reference TRBV19 and TRBJ2-6 gives the full variable domain: DGGITQSPKYLFRKEGQNVTLSCEQNLNHDAMYWYRQDPGQGLRLIYYSQIVNDFQKGDIAEGYSVSREKKESFPLTVTSAQKNPTAFYLCASSIDQGLSGANVLTFGAGSRLTVL.

This chain connects TRBV30 to TRBJ1-6; tentative D call: TRBD1 (6 bases). Germline V gives CDR1 GTSNPN, CDR2 SVGIG (reference sequence). Trimming removed 4 bases from V and 2 bases from J, with 15 bases in between. The CDR3 length is 16 residues. CDR3 nucleotides: TGTGCCTGGAAAGTAACAGGGATCACCTATAATTCACCCCTCCACTTT. It encodes CAWKVTGITYNSPLHF.

The chain uses TRBV7-9 and TRBJ1-4; D is undetermined. V lost 10 bases, J lost 7 bases, and 10 bases lay in between. Germline-derived CDR1 and CDR2 are SEHNR and FQNEAQ (reference sequence). The CDR3 has 11 amino acids. The CDR3: CATREGEKLFF. CDR3 coding DNA: TGTGCCACCCGAGAGGGTGAAAAACTGTTTTTT.

The chain couples TRBV19 to TRBJ1-5, with 8 positions matching TRBD1. J was trimmed by 5 bases and V by 3 bases; bases with no gene match: 9. Germline V CDR1 and CDR2: LNHDA, SQIVND (reference sequence). The CDR3 extends over 16 amino acids. The CDR3 protein is CASSIAGDRIDQPQHF. CDR3 bases: TGTGCCAGTAGTATTGCTGGGGACAGGATCGATCAGCCCCAGCATTTT.

This clonotype was observed a few times. The chain uses TRBV9 and TRBJ2-1; 8 positions match TRBD2. Germline CDR1 SGDLS, CDR2 YYNGEE. The CDR3 totals 13 residues. V was pared by 4 bases and J by 8 bases, with 5 bases of the junction left unmatched. CDR3 sequence (DNA): TGTGCCAGCAGCCCGAGCGGGAGTGATGAGCAGTTCTTC. Translating it yields CASSPSGSDEQFF.

CDR3 protein: CASSSPRGGRKETQYF. CDR3 bases: TGTGCCAGCAGCTCTCCCCGTGGGGGTAGGAAAGAGACCCAGTACTTC. The chain has TRBV7-9 and TRBJ2-5, with D tentatively TRBD1 or TRBD2 (5 bases each). V was shortened by 4 bases and J by 3 bases, with 18 bases between the two germline ends. This CDR3 contains 16 residues. From germline, CDR1 is SEHNR and CDR2 FQNEAQ (reference sequence).

The chain recombines TRBV12-3 or TRBV12-4 with TRBJ2-3; D not certain. This CDR3 has 15 amino acids. V was cut by 3 bases and J by 3 bases, with 13 bases left in between. The CDR3 reads CASSLATVSTDTQYF. DNA for the CDR3: TGTGCCAGCAGTTTGGCCACCGTTAGTACAGATACGCAGTATTTT.

As for this clonotype: A much more abundant neighbour one base away suggests this may be a read error. Since the CDR3 does not end with the conserved phenylalanine or tryptophan, this likely comes from a read error. This rearrangement joins TRBV12-3 or TRBV12-4 to TRBJ1-1; D unclear. This CDR3 has 10 amino acids. Trimming removed 7 bases at V and 3 bases at J, with 3 bases between. This CDR3 is CASMYTEAFL. CDR3 bases: TGTGCCAGCATGTACACTGAAGCTTTCCTT.

This clonotype occurred a few times. V is TRBV6-2 or TRBV6-3 and J is TRBJ2-2; D gene unclear. V was trimmed by 6 bases and J by 4 bases, leaving 15 bases between them. This CDR3 has 15 amino acids. Germline V gives CDR1 MNHEY, CDR2 SVGEGT. In DNA, the CDR3 is TGTGCCAGCAGCCCGTTCCCTCTGGGCACCGGGGAGCTGTTTTTT. Its translation is CASSPFPLGTGELFF.